The rows below give T cell receptor beta chains drawn from one sample of a study of shared clonotypes between healthy human individuals. Data came from immunoSEQ multiplex PCR; TCRdb stores just in-frame clones and leaves some out. This sample has about 2.4 million clones; around 94% occur once, and the top ten carry about 0.13%. What was sequenced was naive CD4+ T cells sorted from blood. Source of these receptors: a man aged 18 to 29 in good health. Both conserved end residues are part of each CDR3. The D gene is left open where the match is weak.

D gene: -; V gene: TRBV11-2; CDR3 protein: CASSLGKNWNTEAFF
D gene: -; V gene: TRBV6-5; CDR3 protein: CASRPDGGAYNEQFF
D gene: -; V gene: TRBV10-3; CDR3 protein: CAISEYGLMNTEAFF
D gene: TRBD1; V gene: TRBV28; CDR3 protein: CASSPPDRGQAQHF
D gene: -; V gene: TRBV6-1; CDR3 protein: CASSPGEPYEQYF
D gene: TRBD1; V gene: TRBV19; CDR3 protein: CASSHRGYQETQYF
D gene: TRBD1; V gene: TRBV25-1; CDR3 protein: CASTMTGDYGYTF
D gene: TRBD2; V gene: TRBV25-1; CDR3 protein: CASSPAGVSIQYF
D gene: -; V gene: TRBV15; CDR3 protein: CATSRDRTNQPQHF
D gene: -; V gene: TRBV2; CDR3 protein: CASSPAGMGNTEAFF
D gene: -; V gene: TRBV25-1; CDR3 protein: CASSDVVRYNEQFF
D gene: -; V gene: TRBV5-1; CDR3 protein: CASQEGYSGNTIYF
D gene: -; V gene: TRBV7-6; CDR3 protein: CASSFYGDVSGANVLTF
D gene: -; V gene: TRBV5-8; CDR3 protein: CASSWGAPQPQHF
D gene: -; V gene: TRBV5-1; CDR3 protein: CASSPTGQTAYGYTF
D gene: -; V gene: TRBV25-1; CDR3 protein: CASSGPYSLGYEQYF
D gene: TRBD1; V gene: TRBV11-2; CDR3 protein: CASSPRTGGLANTGELFF
D gene: -; V gene: TRBV19; CDR3 protein: CASSEQRGAYGYTF
D gene: -; V gene: TRBV29-1; CDR3 protein: CSVEPREETQYF
D gene: -; V gene: TRBV19; CDR3 protein: CASRWGDTQYF
D gene: -; V gene: TRBV2; CDR3 protein: CASSENGYEQYF
D gene: -; V gene: TRBV10-3; CDR3 protein: CAISESGGGVNQPQHF
D gene: -; V gene: TRBV30; CDR3 protein: CAWSDGGPSDTQYF
D gene: -; V gene: TRBV6-1; CDR3 protein: CASRETDRYEQYF
D gene: -; V gene: TRBV6-5; CDR3 protein: CASSRSGGGYTF
D gene: -; V gene: TRBV5-1; CDR3 protein: CASSDGGAGNTIYF
D gene: -; V gene: TRBV19; CDR3 protein: CASSRTPVVDTQYF
D gene: -; V gene: TRBV7-6; CDR3 protein: CASSLLAGSVPNEKLFF
D gene: TRBD1; V gene: TRBV5-1; CDR3 protein: CASSYGQGALNEKLFF